This record concerns one T cell receptor beta chain sequence. Trimming pared 5 bases from V and 1 base from J, leaving 14 bases between. Germline V gene lookup returns CDR1 SGHVS and CDR2 FNYEAQ. The CDR3 contains 15 residues. This record belongs to a study of PD-1 and CTLA-4 blockade in melanoma. Clones were sequenced by immunoSEQ multiplex PCR, and TCRdb holds only the in-frame ones, with some missing. The sample includes roughly 30,000 clones, approximately 90% of them seen just once. The starting material was CD8+ T cells from peripheral blood, obtained from a patient given anti-PD-1 treatment. The rearrangement uses TRBV7-6 and TRBJ1-1; D remains ambiguous. The sequence derives from a human donor with melanoma. DNA for the CDR3: TGTGCCAGCAGCCCCTCCCCCCAGTCGAACACTGAAGCTTTCTTT. This translates into CASSPSPQSNTEAFF.